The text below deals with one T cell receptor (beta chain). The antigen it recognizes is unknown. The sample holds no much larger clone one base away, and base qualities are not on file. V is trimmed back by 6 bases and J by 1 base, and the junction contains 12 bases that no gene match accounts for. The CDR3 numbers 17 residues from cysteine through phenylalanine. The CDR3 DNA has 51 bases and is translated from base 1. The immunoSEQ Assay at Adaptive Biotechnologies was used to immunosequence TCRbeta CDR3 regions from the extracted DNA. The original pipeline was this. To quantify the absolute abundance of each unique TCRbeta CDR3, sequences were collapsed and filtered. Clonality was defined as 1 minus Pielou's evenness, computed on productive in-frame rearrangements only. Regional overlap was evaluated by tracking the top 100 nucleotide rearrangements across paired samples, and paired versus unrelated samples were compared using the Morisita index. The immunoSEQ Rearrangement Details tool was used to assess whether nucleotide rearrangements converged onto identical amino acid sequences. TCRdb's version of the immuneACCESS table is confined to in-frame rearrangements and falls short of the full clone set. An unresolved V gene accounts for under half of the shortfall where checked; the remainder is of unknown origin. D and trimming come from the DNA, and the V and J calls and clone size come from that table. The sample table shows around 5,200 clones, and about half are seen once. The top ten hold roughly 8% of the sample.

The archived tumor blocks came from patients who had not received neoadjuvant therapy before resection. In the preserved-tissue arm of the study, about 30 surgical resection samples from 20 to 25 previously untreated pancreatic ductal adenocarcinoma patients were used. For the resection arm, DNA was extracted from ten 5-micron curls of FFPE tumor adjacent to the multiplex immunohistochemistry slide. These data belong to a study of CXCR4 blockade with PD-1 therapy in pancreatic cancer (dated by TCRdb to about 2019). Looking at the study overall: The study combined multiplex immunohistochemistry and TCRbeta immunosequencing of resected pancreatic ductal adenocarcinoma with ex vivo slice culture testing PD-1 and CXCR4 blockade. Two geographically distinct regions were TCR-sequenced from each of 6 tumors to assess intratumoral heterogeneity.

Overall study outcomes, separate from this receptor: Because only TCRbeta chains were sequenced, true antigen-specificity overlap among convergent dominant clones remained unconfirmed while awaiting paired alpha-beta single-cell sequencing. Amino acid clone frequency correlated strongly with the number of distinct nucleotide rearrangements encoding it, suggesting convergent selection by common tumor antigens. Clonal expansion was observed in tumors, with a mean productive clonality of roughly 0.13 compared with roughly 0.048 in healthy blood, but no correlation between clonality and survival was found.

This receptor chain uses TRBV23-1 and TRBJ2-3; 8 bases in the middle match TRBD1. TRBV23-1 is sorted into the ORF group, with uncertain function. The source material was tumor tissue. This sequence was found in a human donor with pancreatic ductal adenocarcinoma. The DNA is TGCGCCAGCAGCCCTCTGCGGACAGGGTGGGGCACAGATACGCAGTATTTT. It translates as CASSPLRTGWGTDTQYF.